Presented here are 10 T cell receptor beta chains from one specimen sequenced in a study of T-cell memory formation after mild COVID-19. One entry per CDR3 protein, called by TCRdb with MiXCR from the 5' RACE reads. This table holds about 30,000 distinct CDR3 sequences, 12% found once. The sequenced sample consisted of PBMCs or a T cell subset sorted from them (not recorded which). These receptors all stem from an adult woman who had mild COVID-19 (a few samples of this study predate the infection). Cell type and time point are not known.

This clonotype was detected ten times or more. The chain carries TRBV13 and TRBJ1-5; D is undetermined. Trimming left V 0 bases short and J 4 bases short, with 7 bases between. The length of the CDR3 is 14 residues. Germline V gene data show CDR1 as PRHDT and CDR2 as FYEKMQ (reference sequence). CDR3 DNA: TGTGCCAGCAGCTTAGGGGCGGTAAATCAGCCCCAGCATTTT. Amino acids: CASSLGAVNQPQHF.

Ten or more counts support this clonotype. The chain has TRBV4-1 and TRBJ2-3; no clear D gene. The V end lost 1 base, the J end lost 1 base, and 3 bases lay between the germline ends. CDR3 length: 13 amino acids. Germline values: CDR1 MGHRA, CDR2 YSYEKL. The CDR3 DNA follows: TGCGCCAGCAGCCAAGTCGGCACAGATACGCAGTATTTT. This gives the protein CASSQVGTDTQYF.

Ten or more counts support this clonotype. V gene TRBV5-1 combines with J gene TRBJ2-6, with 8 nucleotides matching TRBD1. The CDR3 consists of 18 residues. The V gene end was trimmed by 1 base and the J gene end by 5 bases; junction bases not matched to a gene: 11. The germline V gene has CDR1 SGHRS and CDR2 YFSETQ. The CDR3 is CASSLKDRESTRANVLTF. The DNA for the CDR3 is TGCGCCAGCAGCTTGAAGGACAGGGAGTCTACTAGGGCCAACGTCCTGACTTTC.

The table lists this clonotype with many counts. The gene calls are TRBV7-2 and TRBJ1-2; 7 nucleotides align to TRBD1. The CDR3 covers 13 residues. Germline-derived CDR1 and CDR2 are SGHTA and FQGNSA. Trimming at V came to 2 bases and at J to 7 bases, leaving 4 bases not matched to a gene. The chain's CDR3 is CASSLQGVVGYTF. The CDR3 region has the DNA TGTGCCAGCAGCTTACAGGGGGTGGTTGGCTACACCTTC.

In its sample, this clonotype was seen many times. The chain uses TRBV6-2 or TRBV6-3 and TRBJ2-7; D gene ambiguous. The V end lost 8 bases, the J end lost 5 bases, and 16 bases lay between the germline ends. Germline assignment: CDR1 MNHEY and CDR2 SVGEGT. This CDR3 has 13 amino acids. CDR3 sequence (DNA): TGTGCCAGCCAAGCGCATGAGGTTGACGAGCAGTACTTC. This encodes CASQAHEVDEQYF.

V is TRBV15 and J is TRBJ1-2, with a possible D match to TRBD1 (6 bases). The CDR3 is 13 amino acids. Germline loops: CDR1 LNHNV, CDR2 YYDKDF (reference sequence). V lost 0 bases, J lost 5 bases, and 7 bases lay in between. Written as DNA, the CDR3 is TGTGCCACCAGCAGAGACAGGGGTTATGGCTACACCTTC. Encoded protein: CATSRDRGYGYTF.

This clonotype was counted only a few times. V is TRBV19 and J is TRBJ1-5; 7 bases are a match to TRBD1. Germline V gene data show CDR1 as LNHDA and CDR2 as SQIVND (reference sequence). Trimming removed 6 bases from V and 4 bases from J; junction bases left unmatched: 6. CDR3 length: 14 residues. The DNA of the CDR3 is TGTGCCAGTAGCAACGACAGGGATAATCAGCCCCAGCATTTT. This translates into CASSNDRDNQPQHF.

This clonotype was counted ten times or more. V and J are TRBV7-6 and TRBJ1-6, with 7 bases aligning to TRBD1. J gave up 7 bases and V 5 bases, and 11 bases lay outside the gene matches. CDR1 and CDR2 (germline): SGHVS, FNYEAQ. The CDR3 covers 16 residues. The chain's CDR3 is CASSQEPGQNNSPLHF. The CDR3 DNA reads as TGTGCCAGCAGCCAAGAACCGGGACAGAACAATTCACCCCTCCACTTT. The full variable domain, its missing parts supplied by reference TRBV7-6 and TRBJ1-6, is GAGVSQSPRYKVTKRGQDVALRCDPISGHVSLYWYRQALGQGPEFLTYFNYEAQQDKSGLPNDRFSAERPEGSISTLTIQRTEQRDSAMYRCASSQEPGQNNSPLHFGNGTRLTVT.

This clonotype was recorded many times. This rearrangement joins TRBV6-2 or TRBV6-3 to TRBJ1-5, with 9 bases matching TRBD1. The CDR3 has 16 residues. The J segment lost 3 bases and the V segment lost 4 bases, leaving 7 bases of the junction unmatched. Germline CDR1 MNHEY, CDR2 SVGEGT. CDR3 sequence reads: CASSFGTGPSNQPQHF. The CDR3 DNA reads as TGTGCCAGCAGTTTTGGGACAGGGCCTTCCAATCAGCCCCAGCATTTT.

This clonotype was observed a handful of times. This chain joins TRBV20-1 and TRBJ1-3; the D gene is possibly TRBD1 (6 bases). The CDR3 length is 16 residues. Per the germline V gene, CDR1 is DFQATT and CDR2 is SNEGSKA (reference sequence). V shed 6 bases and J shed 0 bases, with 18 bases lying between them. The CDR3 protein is CSATPSQGLSGNTIYF. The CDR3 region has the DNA TGCAGTGCGACCCCTTCACAGGGACTCTCTGGAAACACCATATATTTT.